The 17 T cell receptor beta chains reported below all come from one sample, sequenced in a study of blood T cell repertoires in COVID-19. Sequencing was performed with immunoSEQ multiplex PCR; in TCRdb, only in-frame clones are kept and a portion is missing. The sample records fewer than 120,000 clones, around 68% being singletons. Input material: peripheral blood. The receptors were sampled from a woman between 55 and 75 years old with acute or convalescent COVID-19.

This rearrangement joins TRBV7-3 to TRBJ1-1; D perhaps matches TRBD1 (5 bases). The CDR3 is 13 residues long. The germline gives CDR1 SGHTA, CDR2 FQGTGA. Trimming removed 1 base at V and 6 bases at J, with 9 bases between. CDR3 in DNA: TGTGCCAGCAGCTTAAGTGTGACAGCTGAAGCTTTCTTT. Translated, it gives CASSLSVTAEAFF.

The chain is built from TRBV28 and TRBJ2-5; TRBD1 is a possible D gene (5 bases). Germline CDR1 and CDR2: MDHEN and SYDVKM. The CDR3 sequence is 14 residues long. Trimming left V 6 bases short and J 4 bases short, with 15 bases between. The CDR3 is CASSLGASRETQYF. The CDR3 DNA reads as TGTGCCAGCAGCCTAGGGGCCAGTAGAGAGACCCAGTACTTC.

The chain employs TRBV6-2 or TRBV6-3 and TRBJ1-5; TRBD1 is a possible D gene (6 bases). V was shortened by 5 bases and J by 3 bases, with 14 bases between the two germline ends. This CDR3 is built from 15 residues. Germline V lookup: CDR1 MNHEY, CDR2 SVGEGT. The CDR3, as DNA: TGTGCCAGCAGTCCCTCGACAGGCTCCAATCAGCCCCAGCATTTT. It specifies CASSPSTGSNQPQHF.

This chain uses TRBV7-2 with TRBJ2-5, with TRBD1 matching over 9 bases. This CDR3 has 15 amino acids. V was pared by 3 bases and J by 0 bases, with 2 bases of the junction left unmatched. CDR1 and CDR2 (germline): SGHTA, FQGNSA. The CDR3 region has the DNA TGTGCCAGCAGCTTCTGGGACAGGGACCAAGAGACCCAGTACTTC. Translated: CASSFWDRDQETQYF.

The sample holds a few counts of this clone. The V and J genes are TRBV5-1 and TRBJ1-4; 11 nucleotides line up with TRBD1. The CDR3 is 18 residues long. Trimming at V came to 2 bases and at J to 0 bases, leaving 6 bases not matched to a gene. In germline, CDR1 is SGHRS, CDR2 YFSETQ. The CDR3 protein is CASSFGQGAVATNEKLFF. As DNA, the CDR3 is TGCGCCAGCAGCTTTGGACAGGGGGCCGTTGCAACTAATGAAAAACTGTTTTTT.

The V call is TRBV18, the J call TRBJ1-4; D unclear. This CDR3 region has 15 residues. Germline CDR1 KGHSH, CDR2 LQKENI. V shed 4 bases and J shed 8 bases, with 17 bases lying between them. The CDR3 region has the DNA TGTGCCAGCTCACAAGACACTGCGGGCAGGGAAAAACTGTTTTTT. Translation: CASSQDTAGREKLFF.

This sequence joins TRBV18 and TRBJ1-1; maybe TRBD1 (6 bases). There are 15 residues in the CDR3. CDR1 and CDR2 (germline): KGHSH, LQKENI. Trimming cost V 3 bases and J 4 bases, with 15 bases left between them. The CDR3 DNA reads TGTGCCAGCTCACCTCTACAGGGATTAGGCACTGAAGCTTTCTTT. Residues: CASSPLQGLGTEAFF.

This clone appeared a few times. The CDR3 coding sequence is TGTGCCAGCAGCGTAGGGACGGTATCAGGGAATGAGCAGTTCTTC. Translation: CASSVGTVSGNEQFF. This chain uses TRBV9 with TRBJ2-1; TRBD1 might be the D (5 bases). This CDR3 is built from 15 residues. CDR1 is SGDLS, CDR2 YYNGEE, per germline. The germline V and J ends were trimmed by 0 bases and 7 bases, with 14 bases remaining between them.

This clone was picked up one time. The chain is built from TRBV20-1 and TRBJ1-1, with D possibly matching TRBD1 (5 bases). The V gene lost 6 bases and the J gene lost 3 bases, with 8 bases spanning the gap. The CDR3 extends over 11 amino acids. Per the germline V gene, CDR1 is DFQATT and CDR2 is SNEGSKA (reference sequence). In nucleotides, the CDR3 is TGCAGTGCCGTCAGGGACACTGAAGCTTTCTTT. Protein: CSAVRDTEAFF.

In this sample, this clone turned up a few times. V is TRBV4-3 and J is TRBJ1-1; weak D call: TRBD1 (6 bases). Germline-derived CDR1 and CDR2 are LGHNA and YSLEER. This CDR3 contains 17 residues. The V gene lost 0 bases and the J gene lost 3 bases, with 17 bases spanning the gap. The chain's CDR3 is CASSQDQSPEGDTEAFF. The DNA for the CDR3 is TGCGCCAGCAGCCAAGACCAGAGCCCTGAGGGGGACACTGAAGCTTTCTTT.

The genes are TRBV9 and TRBJ2-3; 7 bases align to TRBD2. Trimming at V came to 0 bases and at J to 1 base, leaving 5 bases not matched to a gene. The CDR3 consists of 16 residues. Germline V gives CDR1 SGDLS, CDR2 YYNGEE. CDR3 residues: CASSVDAGVGTDTQYF. CDR3 DNA sequence: TGTGCCAGCAGCGTAGATGCGGGGGTAGGCACAGATACGCAGTATTTT.

This chain joins TRBV2 and TRBJ2-2; the match to TRBD2 covers 7 bases. There are 16 residues in the CDR3. V lost 7 bases and J lost 6; bases outside the gene matches: 14. The germline V gene encodes CDR1 SNHLY and CDR2 FYNNEI. CDR3 nucleotides: TGTGCCAGCAACGCTTTTGGGAGGGAGGACGCCGGGGAGCTGTTTTTT. The encoded protein is CASNAFGREDAGELFF.

This chain joins TRBV5-4 and TRBJ2-3; D perhaps matches TRBD2 (6 bases). Germline V gene data show CDR1 as SGHNT and CDR2 as YYREEE (reference sequence). Trimming left V 4 bases short and J 5 bases short, with 17 bases between. The CDR3 totals 15 residues. CDR3 coding DNA: TGTGCCAGCAGCCACGGGGGAATAGCGGAAGATACGCAGTATTTT. It codes for CASSHGGIAEDTQYF.

The chain links TRBV6-1 to TRBJ1-2; no clear D gene. The V end lost 1 base, the J end lost 9 bases, and 15 bases lay between the germline ends. The CDR3 covers 14 residues. The germline gives CDR1 MNHNS, CDR2 SASEGT. CDR3 amino acids: CASSEGRLPSSYTF. DNA for the CDR3: TGTGCCAGCAGTGAAGGGCGACTCCCGAGCAGCTACACCTTC.

This clone appeared a few times. This chain joins TRBV5-1 and TRBJ2-7; TRBD1 matches 8 bases. The CDR3 sequence is 14 residues long. Germline CDR1 SGHRS, CDR2 YFSETQ. Trimming at V came to 4 bases and at J to 2 bases, leaving 5 bases not matched to a gene. In DNA, the CDR3 is TGCGCCAGCAGCACCGGACAGGGCCCCTACGAGCAGTACTTC. Protein sequence: CASSTGQGPYEQYF.

V gene TRBV28 combines with J gene TRBJ2-2; the D gene is possibly TRBD1 (6 bases). Germline CDR1 is MDHEN and CDR2 is SYDVKM. Between the trimmed V and J ends, which lost 8 bases and 3 bases, there was a span of 16 bases. The CDR3 covers 15 residues. The chain's CDR3 is CASRWGRGDTGELFF. The CDR3 nucleotides read TGTGCCAGCCGCTGGGGCAGGGGCGACACCGGGGAGCTGTTTTTT.

This sequence joins TRBV11-2 and TRBJ1-2; tentative D call: TRBD1 (5 bases). Trimming stripped 0 bases from V and 4 bases from J, with 12 bases between. The germline CDR1 and CDR2 sequences are SGHAT and FQNNGV. The CDR3 runs to 15 residues. The CDR3 loop reads CASSLDPHQGYGYTF. The CDR3 DNA sequence: TGTGCCAGCAGCTTAGACCCTCACCAGGGCTATGGCTACACCTTC.